This T cell receptor (beta chain) comes out of a study of OX40 agonist ivuxolimab in advanced cancers. General notes on the study: Ivuxolimab was an agonistic, fully human IgG2 monoclonal antibody directed against OX40 (CD134), a costimulatory receptor. Intravenous ivuxolimab was administered to patients every 2 weeks at six dose levels: 0.01, 0.1, 0.3, 1.5, 3 and 10 mg/kg. Of the approximately 50 dose-escalation patients, hepatocellular carcinoma was present in around 19, melanoma in roughly 15, renal cell carcinoma in 9 and head and neck cancer in 9. The dose-escalation cohort was almost 85% male with a mean age of 60 years, ranging from roughly 23 to 85. Prior anti-PD-1, anti-PD-L1 or anti-CTLA-4 therapy was permitted, and 35% to 40% of dose-escalation patients had received checkpoint inhibitors. Partial responses occurred in three dose-escalation patients, of whom one had hepatocellular carcinoma and two had cutaneous melanoma. Peripheral TCRbeta sequencing aimed to test whether ivuxolimab altered TCR sequence diversity and caused clonal T-cell expansion. The paper reports the monotherapy dose-escalation portion (N of about 54 patients) of the phase I ivuxolimab trial. General conclusions and limits of the study: Low levels of normalized T-cell clonal expansion were also seen in some patients who did not respond. At doses of 0.1 to 3.0 mg/kg, clonal expansion of both CD4+ and CD8+ blood T cells was observed from baseline to week 6. Antigen specificity was not determined for the clonally expanded peripheral T cells. After ivuxolimab, CD8+ T cells had more expanded clones than CD4+ T cells on average. In the 0.1-3.0 mg/kg groups, partial responders were among the patients with the lowest normalized peripheral clonal expansion, particularly in CD8+ T cells.

Concerning this clone: No antigen is known for it. Base qualities were left out, and no much larger clone turns up one base away.

CDR1 and CDR2 are drawn from the germline V gene: MNHEY, SVGAGI. The CDR3 holds 15 amino acids from the cysteine to the phenylalanine. CDR3 DNA only is kept here, 45 bases in frame from base 1. V gives up 1 base and J gives up 7 bases, and the segment between their germline ends measures 11 bases. Genomic DNA was extracted from sorted cells for sequencing of the TCRbeta CDR3 region. The immunoSEQ Assay was used for sequencing of TCRbeta CDR3 regions. TCRdb took this table from immuneACCESS and kept in-frame rearrangements with V and J called. Such tables lack part of the clones; where checked against another copy, unresolved V genes explain under half of the gap, and the rest is unexplained. This sample has around 35,000 clones in its table, and approximately 90% of those were observed once. The top ten clones comprise roughly 2.3% of the sample. The trial excluded patients who had a history of autoimmune disease or were on systemic immunosuppression. Peripheral blood for TCR sequencing was collected from all dose cohorts at baseline, on cycle 4 day 1, and on cycle 7 day 1. Samples were obtained from an open-label, multicenter, first-in-human phase I dose-escalation trial of ivuxolimab. Adults with locally advanced or metastatic melanoma, renal cell, hepatocellular, or head and neck squamous cell carcinoma were enrolled in the trial. Before TCR sequencing, CD4+ T cells and CD8+ T cells were sorted from peripheral blood as separate populations.

The sequences come from CD4+ or CD8+ T cells sorted from blood, collected in a trial of the OX40 agonist ivuxolimab. The chain uses TRBV6-5 and TRBJ1-6; there is no confident call for the D gene. The sequence derives from an adult with an advanced solid tumor such as melanoma, head and neck, liver or kidney cancer. This receptor has the CDR3 CASSYFLRSNSPLHF. The DNA is TGTGCCAGCAGTTACTTTCTCAGGTCGAATTCACCCCTCCACTTT.